The rows below give T cell receptor beta chains drawn from one sample of a study of CD8 T cell repertoires and HIV-1 epitope variants. These receptors have no known antigen. TCRdb's copy holds only in-frame clones and misses some; the assay was immunoSEQ multiplex PCR. The sample contains thousands of clones, approximately 67% of which appear only once. The sequenced sample was cultured CD8+ T cells derived from PBMCs. All receptors derive from a male donor with HIV. CDR3s include the opening cysteine and the closing phenylalanine or tryptophan. The order of the fields is V gene, clone size, J gene, D gene, CDR3 protein, CDR3 DNA. D genes are given only for firm matches. Clone size appears in some rows only: once, few, many, or a class for an expanded clone.

V gene: TRBV19; clone size: once; J gene: TRBJ1-1; D gene: TRBD1; CDR3 protein: CASSTRTGVNTEAFF; CDR3 DNA: TGTGCCAGTAGTACCCGGACAGGGGTAAACACTGAAGCTTTCTTT
V gene: TRBV7-9; clone size: -; J gene: TRBJ1-5; D gene: -; CDR3 protein: CASSLVGGPQHF; CDR3 DNA: TGTGCCAGCAGCTTGGTAGGAGGGCCCCAGCATTTT
V gene: TRBV27; clone size: -; J gene: TRBJ1-2; D gene: -; CDR3 protein: CASSLRSQNYGYTF; CDR3 DNA: TGTGCCAGCAGTTTACGGAGCCAAAACTATGGCTACACCTTC
V gene: TRBV7-8; clone size: -; J gene: TRBJ2-1; D gene: -; CDR3 protein: CASTQVGVLYNEQFF; CDR3 DNA: TGTGCCAGCACTCAAGTGGGAGTACTGTACAATGAGCAGTTCTTC
V gene: TRBV27; clone size: -; J gene: TRBJ2-7; D gene: -; CDR3 protein: CASSLGGSEQYF; CDR3 DNA: TGTGCCAGCAGTTTAGGGGGTAGCGAGCAGTACTTC
V gene: TRBV4-2; clone size: few; J gene: TRBJ2-1; D gene: -; CDR3 protein: CASSQDRDWNEQFF; CDR3 DNA: TGTGCCAGCAGCCAAGATAGGGACTGGAATGAGCAGTTCTTC
V gene: TRBV4-1; clone size: -; J gene: TRBJ2-1; D gene: -; CDR3 protein: CASSQVEGTEQFF; CDR3 DNA: TGCGCCAGCAGCCAAGTCGAGGGAACTGAGCAGTTCTTC
V gene: TRBV4-2; clone size: -; J gene: TRBJ1-2; D gene: -; CDR3 protein: CASSPWPVELDYGYTF; CDR3 DNA: TGTGCCAGCAGCCCTTGGCCGGTAGAATTGGACTATGGCTACACCTTC
V gene: TRBV5-6; clone size: -; J gene: TRBJ2-7; D gene: -; CDR3 protein: CASSWSENMVYEQYF; CDR3 DNA: TGTGCCAGCAGCTGGTCCGAAAATATGGTGTACGAGCAGTACTTC
V gene: TRBV19; clone size: -; J gene: TRBJ1-5; D gene: -; CDR3 protein: CASSIQLYSNQPQHF; CDR3 DNA: TGTGCCAGTAGTATACAGCTCTATAGCAATCAGCCCCAGCATTTT
V gene: TRBV7-6; clone size: few; J gene: TRBJ1-2; D gene: TRBD1; CDR3 protein: CASSGQGWNGYTF; CDR3 DNA: TGTGCCAGCAGCGGACAGGGGTGGAATGGCTACACCTTC
V gene: TRBV19; clone size: large; J gene: TRBJ1-5; D gene: TRBD1; CDR3 protein: CASTPDRLSNQPQHF; CDR3 DNA: TGTGCCAGTACCCCGGACAGGTTAAGCAATCAGCCCCAGCATTTT
V gene: TRBV27; clone size: -; J gene: TRBJ2-3; D gene: -; CDR3 protein: CASSLSRAYGDTQYF; CDR3 DNA: TGTGCCAGCAGTTTAAGCCGGGCATATGGGGATACGCAGTATTTT
V gene: TRBV5-1; clone size: few; J gene: TRBJ1-1; D gene: -; CDR3 protein: CASSFGWENTEAFF; CDR3 DNA: TGCGCCAGCAGCTTTGGGTGGGAGAACACTGAAGCTTTCTTT
V gene: TRBV27; clone size: large; J gene: TRBJ2-7; D gene: -; CDR3 protein: CASSLSQGTLSYEQYF; CDR3 DNA: TGTGCCAGCAGTTTATCACAGGGAACCCTCTCCTACGAGCAGTACTTC
V gene: TRBV20-1; clone size: -; J gene: TRBJ2-1; D gene: -; CDR3 protein: CSAKGEQFF; CDR3 DNA: TGCAGTGCTAAGGGTGAGCAGTTCTTC
V gene: TRBV11-3; clone size: -; J gene: TRBJ1-1; D gene: -; CDR3 protein: CASSLGPGQLEMNTEAFF; CDR3 DNA: TGTGCCAGCAGCTTAGGTCCCGGCCAGTTGGAGATGAACACTGAAGCTTTCTTT
V gene: TRBV7-9; clone size: -; J gene: TRBJ1-5; D gene: TRBD1; CDR3 protein: CASSMMPGQGSGGNQPQHF; CDR3 DNA: TGTGCCAGCAGCATGATGCCGGGACAGGGGAGTGGGGGCAATCAGCCCCAGCATTTT
V gene: TRBV7-6; clone size: -; J gene: TRBJ2-7; D gene: -; CDR3 protein: CASSLVGDSYEQYF; CDR3 DNA: TGTGCCAGCAGCTTAGTGGGAGACTCCTACGAGCAGTACTTC
V gene: TRBV7-3; clone size: -; J gene: TRBJ2-1; D gene: -; CDR3 protein: CASSLPPAYNEQFF; CDR3 DNA: TGTGCCAGCAGCCTACCCCCGGCCTACAATGAGCAGTTCTTC
V gene: TRBV28; clone size: -; J gene: TRBJ2-2; D gene: -; CDR3 protein: CASSYGGNTGELFF; CDR3 DNA: TGTGCCAGCAGTTACGGGGGCAACACCGGGGAGCTGTTTTTT
V gene: TRBV15; clone size: -; J gene: TRBJ2-2; D gene: -; CDR3 protein: CATSRDMTAGELFF; CDR3 DNA: TGTGCCACCAGCAGAGATATGACAGCCGGGGAGCTGTTTTTT
V gene: TRBV19; clone size: -; J gene: TRBJ1-1; D gene: TRBD1; CDR3 protein: CAVTPQGMRGEAFF; CDR3 DNA: TGTGCCGTTACCCCACAGGGGATGAGGGGTGAAGCTTTCTTT
V gene: TRBV9; clone size: few; J gene: TRBJ2-3; D gene: -; CDR3 protein: CASSVEGTRGDTQYF; CDR3 DNA: TGTGCCAGCAGCGTAGAAGGTACCCGGGGGGATACGCAGTATTTT
V gene: TRBV27; clone size: -; J gene: TRBJ2-7; D gene: TRBD1; CDR3 protein: CASSRLNRGYEQYF; CDR3 DNA: TGTGCCAGCAGCCGACTAAACAGGGGTTACGAGCAGTACTTC
V gene: TRBV28; clone size: -; J gene: TRBJ2-7; D gene: TRBD1; CDR3 protein: CASSYLIFRQGARVGEQYF; CDR3 DNA: TGTGCCAGCAGCTATCTCATCTTCAGACAGGGGGCTCGTGTAGGCGAGCAGTACTTC
V gene: TRBV7-9; clone size: -; J gene: TRBJ2-1; D gene: TRBD2; CDR3 protein: CASSAGTSDTNEQFF; CDR3 DNA: TGTGCCAGCAGCGCCGGGACTAGCGATACCAATGAGCAGTTCTTC
V gene: TRBV4-3; clone size: large; J gene: TRBJ1-1; D gene: -; CDR3 protein: CASSQDVGQGNTEAFF; CDR3 DNA: TGCGCCAGCAGCCAAGATGTTGGGCAGGGGAACACTGAAGCTTTCTTT
V gene: TRBV2; clone size: -; J gene: TRBJ2-1; D gene: TRBD2; CDR3 protein: CSLYVAGYNEQFF; CDR3 DNA: TGTTCCCTATACGTAGCGGGGTACAATGAGCAGTTCTTC
V gene: TRBV27; clone size: -; J gene: TRBJ2-3; D gene: TRBD2; CDR3 protein: CASSLSGGADTQYF; CDR3 DNA: TGTGCCAGCAGCCTCAGCGGGGGGGCAGATACGCAGTATTTT
V gene: TRBV7-8; clone size: -; J gene: TRBJ2-3; D gene: TRBD2; CDR3 protein: CASTPGLHTDTQYF; CDR3 DNA: TGTGCCAGCACCCCGGGACTACACACAGATACGCAGTATTTT
V gene: TRBV28; clone size: -; J gene: TRBJ2-7; D gene: TRBD2; CDR3 protein: CASNPAASGQDPYEQYF; CDR3 DNA: TGTGCCAGCAATCCGGCGGCTAGCGGGCAGGATCCCTACGAGCAGTACTTC
V gene: TRBV4-3; clone size: -; J gene: TRBJ1-2; D gene: TRBD1; CDR3 protein: CASSQDWTGPANYGYTF; CDR3 DNA: TGCGCCAGCAGCCAAGATTGGACAGGCCCTGCGAACTATGGCTACACCTTC
V gene: TRBV6-5; clone size: -; J gene: TRBJ2-7; D gene: TRBD1; CDR3 protein: CASRQGASSYEQYF; CDR3 DNA: TGTGCCAGCAGACAGGGGGCTTCCTCCTACGAGCAGTACTTC
V gene: TRBV12-1; clone size: -; J gene: TRBJ2-6; D gene: -; CDR3 protein: CASSRYNVGQSRANVLTF; CDR3 DNA: TGTGCCAGCAGCAGATACAATGTAGGACAAAGTCGGGCCAACGTCCTGACTTTC
V gene: TRBV5-1; clone size: -; J gene: TRBJ2-3; D gene: TRBD2; CDR3 protein: CASSARLAGGAPDTQYF; CDR3 DNA: TGCGCCAGCAGCGCACGACTAGCGGGAGGGGCCCCAGATACGCAGTATTTT
V gene: TRBV28; clone size: few; J gene: TRBJ2-2; D gene: -; CDR3 protein: CASSLETGELFF; CDR3 DNA: TGTGCCAGCAGTTTAGAGACCGGGGAGCTGTTTTTT
V gene: TRBV6-6; clone size: -; J gene: TRBJ2-1; D gene: -; CDR3 protein: CASSDRYNEQFF; CDR3 DNA: TGTGCCAGCAGCGACAGATACAATGAGCAGTTCTTC
V gene: TRBV5-4; clone size: once; J gene: TRBJ2-7; D gene: -; CDR3 protein: CASSLDPSYEQYF; CDR3 DNA: TGTGCCAGCAGCTTGGACCCTTCCTACGAGCAGTACTTC
V gene: TRBV29-1; clone size: -; J gene: TRBJ2-1; D gene: -; CDR3 protein: CSVLQRANEQFF; CDR3 DNA: TGCAGCGTCCTCCAAAGGGCCAATGAGCAGTTCTTC